This T cell receptor (beta chain) came from a study of vaccination and CD4 T cells after COVID-19 (dated by TCRdb to 2022 to 2024). Broadly, across the study: Convalescent patients had a positive SARS-CoV-2 result on nasal swab PCR, and of these patients, several had mild disease and one had severe disease. The convalescent cohort included six males and four females, with two Hispanic individuals, seven Caucasians, two Asians and one multiracial person. Two doses of either the Pfizer-BioNTech BNT162b2 vaccine (n=8) or the Moderna mRNA-1273 vaccine (n=2) were administered to participants. Post-COVID blood samples were collected from convalescent patients a median of approximately 100 days after diagnosis, with a range of roughly 30 to 161 days. Post-vaccine blood samples were taken a median of roughly 75 days after the second vaccine dose, with a range of 14 to 241 days. For stimulating the cultures, overlapping spike peptide pools were used, derived from SARS-CoV-2 as well as from the common cold coronaviruses HCoV-NL63, HCoV-OC43 and HCoV-229E. In control cultures, a CEFX viral epitope pool was used as positive control, an HIV-1 Nef peptide pool was used as negative control, or no peptide was added. In fewer than 12 COVID-19 convalescent patients and a few infection-naive healthy vaccine recipients, researchers compared the spike-specific CD4+ TCR repertoire from before mRNA vaccination with the repertoire from after. What the research found in general, with its limitations: Of the vaccine-specific clones in convalescent patients, 304 of 307, or nearly all, reacted only to SARS-CoV-2 spike and did not cross-react with common cold coronaviruses. Relatively few convalescent patients were included in the study, and early timepoints after natural infection were not analyzed. Although the median number of SARS-CoV-2-reactive clonotypes went up from around 20 after infection to 38 after vaccination, the increase was not significant. Among the post-vaccine SARS-CoV-2-reactive clones in convalescent patients, a median around 90% showed up only after vaccination, which suggests vaccine-specific priming.

Libraries were made using PCR. TCR sequencing of DNA from cultured CD4+ T cells used the Oncomine TCR Beta short-read assay at the Johns Hopkins FTIC core. The QIAamp micro DNA kit was used to extract genomic DNA from the cultured CD4+ T cells. Oncomine TCR Beta libraries made from cultured CD4+ T cells were pooled using unique dual indexes and sequenced on an Illumina iSeq 100. The authors processed their data as follows. Non-productive sequences were removed, and CDR3s that did not start with C, did not end with F or W, or were shorter than 7 amino acids were discarded. The MANAFEST web application identified antigen-specific clonotypes by comparing peptide-stimulated wells against reference wells and other culture wells. Positive clones required FDR below 0.05, an odds ratio above 5, and productive frequency above 0.1% in at least two of three replicate wells. Cross-reactive clonotypes were defined as significantly expanded in both SARS-CoV-2 spike wells and at least one common cold coronavirus spike condition. CDR3 homology was assessed with Levenshtein distances (stringdist) and unrooted phylogenetic trees (ape) in R version 3.6.1. TCRdb trimmed the raw reads at Q25, called clones with MiXCR and kept productive beta chains. Under each unique CDR3 protein, matching rows form one entry showing the most common genes and DNA. The V and J calls follow TCRdb's processing rather than the paper's. This sample lists approximately 18,000 distinct CDR3 sequences; approximately 50% were detected once. Approximately 9% of the sample is held by the ten biggest clonotypes.

What this sample's treatment or condition label stands for: roughly 10-day PBMC culture with coronavirus spike peptide pools or control peptides (ViraFEST assay). The study used the ViraFEST assay, which expanded antigen-specific T cells with peptide pools and then identified expanded clonotypes by TCR sequencing. The convalescent patients' positive SARS-CoV-2 PCR tests were from March to December 2020, which was before the Alpha, Beta and Delta variants emerged in the United States. Each well held 1.5 million to 2.5 million PBMCs cultured with around 10 ug/ml peptide pools in IMDM containing around 5% human AB serum and roughly 9 IU/ml IL-2. On days 3 and 7, half of the culture medium was replaced with fresh IL-2-containing medium. After around 11 days of culture, CD4+ T cells were isolated by negative selection using the EasySep CD4+ T cell isolation kit. Ficoll-Paque Plus gradient centrifugation was used to isolate PBMCs from whole blood, and the isolated PBMCs were then either used fresh or cryopreserved at -140C. In general, triplicate wells were set up for every culture condition.

In the case of this clonotype: Its binding antigen is unknown. No base-level quality is on record; no much larger clone is a single base apart.

At the junction V is shortened by 4 bases and J by 7 bases, with 11 bases in between. CDR3 length: 13 amino acids, cysteine to phenylalanine. Only the CDR3 DNA stays, 39 bases, in frame from base 1. CDR1 and CDR2, per the germline V gene (reference sequence), are SEHNR and FQNEAQ. This clonotype was obtained from a human donor who had recovered from COVID-19. Material for sequencing was CD4+ T cells from blood, cultured in vitro. In this chain, TRBV7-9 is recombined with TRBJ2-1; matching of 6 bases hints at TRBD2 as the D gene. The CDR3 is CASSSPGENEQFF. DNA sequence: TGTGCCAGCAGCTCCCCGGGGGAAAATGAGCAGTTCTTC.